These 23 T cell receptor beta chains came from one sample sequenced in a study of blood T cell repertoires in COVID-19. Measured with immunoSEQ multiplex PCR; TCRdb has only the in-frame clones, and not every one. The sample lists about 160,000 clones, about four fifths seen once, with about 7.8% in the top ten. Material for sequencing was peripheral blood. The receptors originated from a woman aged 55-69 years with COVID-19, enrolled during active disease.

The chain uses TRBV4-1 and TRBJ1-2; D is undetermined. V was pared by 0 bases and J by 5 bases, with 7 bases between. The CDR3 is 13 amino acids. Per the germline V gene, CDR1 is MGHRA and CDR2 is YSYEKL. This CDR3 is CASSQDPGYGYTF. The CDR3 nucleotides read TGCGCCAGCAGCCAAGATCCAGGTTATGGCTACACCTTC.

In this sample, this clone turned up once. The chain couples TRBV5-1 to TRBJ2-2; TRBD1 aligns across 9 bases. CDR1 and CDR2 from the germline V gene are SGHRS and YFSETQ. V trimming: 3 bases; J trimming: 4 bases; junction bases outside the gene matches: 7. The CDR3 has 16 residues. CDR3 bases: TGCGCCAGCAGCTCGGGACAGGGCTTAAGCACCGGGGAGCTGTTTTTT. Protein product: CASSSGQGLSTGELFF.

This clone has a count of ten or more. The chain carries TRBV7-8 and TRBJ2-1; 9 bases align to TRBD2. CDR1 and CDR2 from the germline V gene are SGHVS and FQNEAQ. V lost 2 bases, J lost 0 bases, and 2 bases stayed unmatched. This CDR3 is built from 16 residues. CDR3 DNA sequence: TGTGCCAGCAGCTTACATAGCGGGGGCTCCTACAATGAGCAGTTCTTC. Translation gives CASSLHSGGSYNEQFF. The full variable domain, its missing parts supplied by reference TRBV7-8 and TRBJ2-1, is GAGVSQSPRYKVAKRGQDVALRCDPISGHVSLFWYQQALGQGPEFLTYFQNEAQLDKSGLPSDRFFAERPEGSVSTLKIQRTQQEDSAVYLCASSLHSGGSYNEQFFGPGTRLTVL.

The rearrangement links TRBV28 to TRBJ2-1; D is perhaps TRBD1 (5 bases). V was trimmed by 6 bases and J by 2 bases, leaving 20 bases between them. Looked up from germline, CDR1 is MDHEN and CDR2 is SYDVKM. CDR3 size: 17 residues. Written as DNA, the CDR3 is TGTGCCAGCAGCACCCGAAGGTCGGCAGGGACCTACAATGAGCAGTTCTTC. This translates into CASSTRRSAGTYNEQFF.

This CDR3 is CASSREGGPAEQYF. In DNA form, the CDR3 reads TGCGCCAGCAGCAGGGAGGGAGGGCCGGCCGAGCAGTACTTC. The chain joins TRBV5-1 to TRBJ2-7; 7 bases agree with TRBD2. This CDR3 has 14 residues. Looked up from germline, CDR1 is SGHRS and CDR2 is YFSETQ. V lost 4 bases, J lost 6 bases, and 10 bases stayed unmatched.

This chain connects TRBV30 to TRBJ2-7; TRBD1 agrees at 10 bases. This CDR3 has 13 residues. With 3 bases clipped from V and 8 bases from J, the junction kept 7 bases outside the gene matches. In germline, CDR1 is GTSNPN, CDR2 SVGIG (reference sequence). CDR3 bases: TGTGCCTGGAGGGACAGGGGGACAGATAAGCAGTACTTC. It translates to CAWRDRGTDKQYF.

Notes on this clone: Germline is not matched at one junction end, which may reflect a read error. The chain links TRBV4-1 to TRBJ2-2; 11 positions match TRBD2. Germline V CDR1 and CDR2: MGHRA, YSYEKL. The length of the CDR3 is 19 residues. The CDR3 bases are TGCGCCAGCAGTCAAGGTCGAGCGACTAGCGGGATTGGTGCCGGGGAGCTGTTTTTT. Protein sequence: CASSQGRATSGIGAGELFF.

The chain uses TRBV18 and TRBJ1-2; 8 positions agree with TRBD1. The CDR3 extends over 13 amino acids. Germline lookup yields CDR1 KGHSH and CDR2 LQKENI. V lost 4 bases to trimming and J lost 8 bases; unmatched junction nucleotides: 6. The chain's CDR3 is CASSQGQGRGYTF. CDR3 nucleotides: TGTGCCAGCTCACAAGGACAGGGCAGAGGCTACACCTTC.

The rearrangement joins TRBV18 to TRBJ1-6; a possible D gene is TRBD1 (6 bases). Deletions cut 2 bases from V and 15 bases from J, with 14 bases between. Per germline, CDR1 KGHSH and CDR2 LQKENI. The CDR3 is made up of 13 amino acids. The CDR3 DNA is TGTGCCAGCTCACCAAAGGACAGCACCTACCTCCACTTT. Translating gives CASSPKDSTYLHF.

J is TRBJ1-2 and V is TRBV12-5, with D tentatively TRBD1 (6 bases). The CDR3 runs to 13 residues. From germline, CDR1 is LGHNT and CDR2 FRNRAP. Trimming took off 7 bases at V and 5 bases at J, with 14 bases between the two ends. The CDR3 coding sequence is TGTGCTAGTGCCTTAGACAGGCTGTATGGCTACACCTTC. Translating gives CASALDRLYGYTF.

V usage is TRBV7-3 and J usage is TRBJ2-7; a weak D match, TRBD2 (5 bases). The CDR3 runs to 14 residues. V was shortened by 3 bases and J by 3 bases, with 12 bases between the two germline ends. Germline V lookup: CDR1 SGHTA, CDR2 FQGTGA. The CDR3 DNA reads as TGTGCCAGCAGCTTGGATTACGGGGACTACGAGCAGTACTTC. It yields the protein CASSLDYGDYEQYF. Combining the CDR3 with reference TRBV7-3 and TRBJ2-7 gives the whole variable domain GAGVSQTPSNKVTEKGKYVELRCDPISGHTALYWYRQSLGQGPEFLIYFQGTGAADDSGLPNDRFFAVRPEGSVSTLKIQRTERGDSAVYLCASSLDYGDYEQYFGPGTRLTVT.

The rearrangement uses TRBV5-1 and TRBJ2-3, with D possibly TRBD2 on 5 matching bases. Deletions cut 0 bases from V and 4 bases from J, with 9 bases between. The CDR3 length is 14 residues. The germline V gene has CDR1 SGHRS and CDR2 YFSETQ. The chain's CDR3 is CASSLDARADTQYF. The CDR3 nucleotides are TGCGCCAGCAGCTTGGATGCGAGGGCAGATACGCAGTATTTT. Complete variable domain (other parts from reference TRBV5-1 and TRBJ2-3): KAGVTQTPRYLIKTRGQQVTLSCSPISGHRSVSWYQQTPGQGLQFLFEYFSETQRNKGNFPGRFSGRQFSNSRSEMNVSTLELGDSALYLCASSLDARADTQYFGPGTRLTVL.

The rearrangement uses TRBV5-1 and TRBJ2-5, with 11 positions matching TRBD2. This CDR3 is 16 amino acids long. The V segment lost 4 bases and the J segment 7 bases; nucleotides outside the gene matches: 12. Looked up from germline, CDR1 is SGHRS and CDR2 is YFSETQ. The CDR3 is CASSPGLAVFVGTQYF. The CDR3, as DNA: TGCGCCAGCAGCCCGGGACTAGCGGTATTTGTCGGGACCCAGTACTTC.

The rearrangement uses TRBV4-2 and TRBJ2-1; perhaps TRBD1 as D (5 bases). This CDR3 is 14 amino acids long. Deletions cut 1 base from V and 10 bases from J, with 14 bases between. CDR1 is LGHNA, CDR2 YNFKEQ, per germline. CDR3 bases: TGTGCCAGCAGCCAAGTAGTCGCAGGGCTAGAGCAGTTCTTC. Translated: CASSQVVAGLEQFF.

This clone showed up just once. J is TRBJ1-6 and V is TRBV18, with D maybe TRBD1 (5 bases). V was trimmed by 4 bases and J by 8 bases, leaving 12 bases between them. The CDR3 is made up of 14 amino acids. Germline V gene data show CDR1 as KGHSH and CDR2 as LQKENI. The CDR3 coding sequence is TGTGCCAGCTCACGGGGGGGTAACCATTCACCCCTCCACTTT. Protein sequence: CASSRGGNHSPLHF.

The chain has TRBV19 and TRBJ2-1, with D uncertain. Trimming removed 6 bases from V and 3 bases from J, with 9 bases in between. The CDR3 spans 13 residues. Germline CDR1 LNHDA, CDR2 SQIVND (reference sequence). CDR3 DNA sequence: TGTGCCAGTAGGTCCCAGGACTACAATGAGCAGTTCTTC. Translating it yields CASRSQDYNEQFF.

V gene TRBV30 combines with J gene TRBJ2-5, with D perhaps TRBD1 (6 bases). This CDR3 is 15 amino acids long. Germline V gene lookup returns CDR1 GTSNPN and CDR2 SVGIG (reference sequence). V dropped 2 bases and J dropped 4 bases, with 17 bases sitting between them. The chain's CDR3 is CAWSPLRSGVETQYF. The CDR3 region has the DNA TGTGCCTGGAGTCCCCTCCGATCAGGGGTAGAGACCCAGTACTTC.

V gene TRBV19 combines with J gene TRBJ2-1; a weak D match, TRBD1 (6 bases). CDR3 length: 14 amino acids. Germline V gene lookup returns CDR1 LNHDA and CDR2 SQIVND (reference sequence). V lost 7 bases and J lost 5, with 15 bases in between. CDR3 nucleotide sequence: TGTGCCAGTAAAGGCAGACAGGACCACAATGAGCAGTTCTTC. Its translation: CASKGRQDHNEQFF.

This clone came up many times. Other DNA sequences in the same sample also yield this CDR3. The chain joins TRBV7-2 to TRBJ1-6; a weak D match, TRBD1 (6 bases). The germline V and J ends were trimmed by 4 bases and 10 bases, with 11 bases remaining between them. This CDR3 contains 13 residues. Germline V gene data show CDR1 as SGHTA and CDR2 as FQGNSA. The CDR3 is CASSSYRDSPLHF. The CDR3 coding sequence is TGTGCCAGCAGCTCCTACAGGGACTCACCCCTCCACTTT.

CDR3 sequence reads: CAWRDTGTSGRDPDTQYF. CDR3 in DNA: TGTGCCTGGAGAGACACCGGGACTAGCGGGAGGGATCCAGATACGCAGTATTTT. This chain joins TRBV30 and TRBJ2-3; 16 bases map to TRBD2. With 3 bases clipped from V and 4 bases from J, the junction kept 10 bases outside the gene matches. In germline, CDR1 is GTSNPN, CDR2 SVGIG (reference sequence). The CDR3 length is 18 residues. Using reference TRBV30 and TRBJ2-3 for the parts outside the CDR3, the full variable domain is SQTIHQWPATLVQPVGSPLSLECTVEGTSNPNLYWYRQAAGRGLQLLFYSVGIGQISSEVPQNLSASRPQDRQFILSSKKLLLSDSGFYLCAWRDTGTSGRDPDTQYFGPGTRLTVL.

The chain has TRBV7-3 and TRBJ2-3; D perhaps matches TRBD2 (6 bases). There are 15 residues in the CDR3. With 4 bases removed from V and 6 bases from J, the gap between germline ends came to 17 bases. The germline V gene has CDR1 SGHTA and CDR2 FQGTGA. The CDR3 protein is CASSSLDLGGDTQYF. CDR3 sequence (DNA): TGTGCCAGCAGCTCCTTGGACCTAGGAGGGGATACGCAGTATTTT.

This clone occurred once. This chain connects TRBV19 to TRBJ2-4; D perhaps matches TRBD1 (6 bases). Germline assignment: CDR1 LNHDA and CDR2 SQIVND (reference sequence). Trimming removed 6 bases at V and 0 bases at J, with 21 bases between. CDR3 size: 18 residues. This CDR3 reads CASSPPPTGNIAKNIQYF. In nucleotides, the CDR3 is TGTGCCAGTAGCCCACCCCCTACAGGGAATATAGCCAAAAACATTCAGTACTTC.

The V gene is TRBV19, the J gene TRBJ1-2, with 9 bases fitting TRBD1. CDR3 size: 15 residues. In germline, CDR1 is LNHDA, CDR2 SQIVND (reference sequence). V shed 6 bases, J shed 4 bases, and the junction held 9 bases outside the gene matches. In DNA, the CDR3 is TGTGCCAGTAGCCTTAGGACAGGGGAGGTCTATGGCTACACCTTC. Translating it yields CASSLRTGEVYGYTF.